Following are 4 T cell receptor beta chains from one sample sequenced in a study of T-cell reconstitution after alpha-beta-depleted transplantation in children. The TCRbeta library was prepared with unique molecular identifiers. TCRdb processed the PCR reads anew with MiXCR; each CDR3 protein has one entry. The sample records 350,000 to 500,000 distinct CDR3 sequences, 43% being singletons. The material sequenced was PBMCs, taken before TCRalphabeta/CD19-depleted stem cell transplant. These receptors all come from a girl aged 2-10 years with aplastic anemia, due to receive a stem cell transplant.

The chain joins TRBV7-9 to TRBJ2-1; 7 positions match TRBD2. CDR3 length equals 12 residues. J was trimmed by 4 bases and V by 11 bases; bases with no gene match: 5. Germline loops: CDR1 SEHNR, CDR2 FQNEAQ (reference sequence). The CDR3 DNA reads TGTGCCTGGGGGGGAGGGTACAATGAGCAGTTCTTC. Its protein is CAWGGGYNEQFF.

This clonotype was seen many times. This chain joins TRBV12-3 or TRBV12-4 and TRBJ1-1, with D unclear. CDR3 size: 17 residues. V was clipped by 3 bases and J by 0 bases, with 17 bases between them. The CDR3 coding sequence is TGTGCCAGCAGTTTCTCGGGTTTCGCTTCCATGAACACTGAAGCTTTCTTT. This translates into CASSFSGFASMNTEAFF.

The chain uses TRBV3-1 and TRBJ2-5, with D possibly being TRBD2 (6 bases). This CDR3 comprises 16 residues. Trimming stripped 7 bases from V and 4 bases from J, with 22 bases between. The germline V gene encodes CDR1 LGHDT and CDR2 YNNKEL (reference sequence). The CDR3 sequence: CASKGVPGLNGETQYF. The DNA for the CDR3 is TGTGCCAGCAAAGGTGTCCCGGGACTCAACGGAGAGACCCAGTACTTC.

This clonotype turned up a few times. The chain joins TRBV20-1 to TRBJ2-1, with 7 nucleotides matching TRBD2. The germline V gene has CDR1 DFQATT and CDR2 SNEGSKA (reference sequence). V lost 6 bases and J lost 7; bases outside the gene matches: 18. The length of the CDR3 is 16 residues. CDR3 bases: TGCAGTGCCCCAGAGCCCGGGAGGATAGTGGGGAATGAGCAGTTCTTC. Encoded protein: CSAPEPGRIVGNEQFF.